Below are 14 T cell receptor beta chains sequenced from a single sample in a study of blood T cells in healthy people across ages. Primers used in a second PCR of about 6 to 11 cycles were a sample-barcoded 5' primer and a J-beta primer mix. One entry per CDR3 protein, called by TCRdb with MiXCR from the 5' RACE reads. The data show roughly 680,000 distinct CDR3 sequences, approximately 52% seen once. Sequencing used blood. The source is an elderly woman in good health.

The chain recombines TRBV4-2 with TRBJ2-7, with D perhaps TRBD1 (6 bases). Trimming pared 5 bases from V and 4 bases from J, leaving 12 bases between. There are 13 residues in the CDR3. Germline CDR1 reads LGHNA; CDR2 reads YNFKEQ. DNA for the CDR3: TGTGCCAGCAGCGCAACGACAGGTTACGAGCAGTACTTC. This gives the protein CASSATTGYEQYF.

The rearrangement joins TRBV6-5 to TRBJ1-2, with 9 bases fitting TRBD1. J lost 8 bases, V lost 0 bases, and 10 bases had no gene match. Germline CDR1 and CDR2: MNHEY and SVGAGI. The CDR3 is made up of 16 amino acids. The CDR3 here is CASSYSTGTGTTGYTF. DNA for the CDR3: TGTGCCAGCAGTTACTCGACCGGGACAGGGACCACGGGCTACACCTTC.

On this clonotype: A much larger clone differs by one base, so this may be a read error. The V and J genes are TRBV20-1 and TRBJ2-7; D possibly corresponds to TRBD2 (6 bases). Germline V gives CDR1 DFQATT, CDR2 SNEGSKA (reference sequence). This CDR3 has 13 residues. Trimming took 8 bases from V and 1 from J, leaving 15 bases between them. CDR3 bases: TGCAGTACCTCCGCGGGGAAGTCCTACGAGCAGTACTTC. Protein product: CSTSAGKSYEQYF.

The chain combines TRBV4-3 with TRBJ2-1, with a possible D match to TRBD2 (6 bases). V was cut by 0 bases and J by 4 bases, with 7 bases left in between. The CDR3 runs to 14 residues. Germline-derived CDR1 and CDR2 are LGHNA and YSLEER. The CDR3 bases are TGCGCCAGCAGCCAAGATGGGGGGTACAATGAGCAGTTCTTC. Its translation: CASSQDGGYNEQFF.

This clonotype has a count of ten or more. The rearrangement uses TRBV7-9 and TRBJ2-4, with D possibly being TRBD1 (6 bases). Germline-derived CDR1 and CDR2 are SEHNR and FQNEAQ (reference sequence). Trimming stripped 4 bases from V and 2 bases from J, with 15 bases between. The CDR3 is 16 residues long. For the CDR3, the DNA is TGTGCCAGCAGCTCCTTTGGCAGGGGCCCCAAAAACATTCAGTACTTC. It specifies CASSSFGRGPKNIQYF.

The chain has TRBV29-1 and TRBJ2-1; 7 bases align to TRBD2. The V segment lost 3 bases and the J segment 13 bases; nucleotides outside the gene matches: 12. Per germline, CDR1 SQVTM and CDR2 ANQGSEA. The CDR3 length is 13 residues. CDR3 bases: TGCAGCGTTGAGACATCCCCGGGAGGAGACCAGTTCTTC. This sequence encodes CSVETSPGGDQFF.

This clonotype was observed at least ten times. V is TRBV28 and J is TRBJ2-3; D gene ambiguous. V was trimmed by 5 bases and J by 1 base, leaving 13 bases between them. The CDR3 is 15 residues long. CDR1 is MDHEN, CDR2 SYDVKM, per germline. CDR3 amino acids: CASSPPTGGTDTQYF. CDR3 coding DNA: TGTGCCAGCAGTCCCCCAACGGGCGGCACAGATACGCAGTATTTT.

The rearrangement joins TRBV29-1 to TRBJ2-3; 7 positions match TRBD1. The CDR3 totals 15 residues. The junction had 7 bases not matched to a gene; V was cut back by 4 bases and J by 0 bases. CDR1 is SQVTM and CDR2 is ANQGSEA in the germline V gene. The CDR3 sequence: CSVGRTGGSTDTQYF. DNA of the CDR3: TGCAGCGTTGGTAGGACAGGTGGGAGCACAGATACGCAGTATTTT.

Of note for this clonotype: Being one base from a much bigger clone, this may be a read error. The V gene is TRBV28, the J gene TRBJ2-5, with D perhaps TRBD2 (6 bases). The CDR3 is 12 amino acids. Trimming left V 10 bases short and J 11 bases short, with 20 bases between. Germline V CDR1 and CDR2: MDHEN, SYDVKM. The DNA of the CDR3 is TGTGCCACCGGAGGAGGGCACAATGAGCAGTACTTC. Residues: CATGGGHNEQYF.

This clonotype came up many times. The gene calls are TRBV7-2 and TRBJ2-1, with TRBD1 matching 9 bases. The length of the CDR3 is 14 residues. CDR1 is SGHTA, CDR2 FQGNSA, per germline. The V and J ends lost 5 bases and 2 bases, in that order; junction bases with no gene match: 1. As DNA, the CDR3 is TGTGCCAGCAGCCGGGACAGGGCCTACAATGAGCAGTTCTTC. This sequence encodes CASSRDRAYNEQFF.

This rearrangement joins TRBV20-1 to TRBJ2-7; no clear D. The ends were cut back, 6 bases at V and 7 bases at J, with 13 bases in the middle. This CDR3 spans 11 amino acids. Germline assignment: CDR1 DFQATT and CDR2 SNEGSKA (reference sequence). The CDR3 spells CSARENNEQYF. CDR3 DNA sequence: TGCAGTGCCCGAGAAAACAATGAGCAGTACTTC.

The table lists this clonotype with many counts. This chain joins TRBV12-3 or TRBV12-4 and TRBJ2-4; 9 bases agree with TRBD1. With 2 bases clipped from V and 6 bases from J, the junction kept 5 bases outside the gene matches. The CDR3 has 15 residues. CDR3 DNA sequence: TGTGCCAGCAGTTTATTTGGGACAGGGATAAACATTCAGTACTTC. The encoded protein is CASSLFGTGINIQYF.

The V and J genes are TRBV20-1 and TRBJ1-5; D is uncertain. CDR3 length equals 19 residues. In germline, CDR1 is DFQATT, CDR2 SNEGSKA (reference sequence). The V gene lost 4 bases and the J gene lost 1 base, with 26 bases spanning the gap. The DNA of the CDR3 is TGCAGTGCTAAAGTCCATGCGGGGAGGGAAGGATGGAGCAATCAGCCCCAGCATTTT. Its protein product is CSAKVHAGREGWSNQPQHF.

The V and J genes are TRBV11-2 and TRBJ2-3, with TRBD1 matching over 7 bases. Germline CDR1 reads SGHAT; CDR2 reads FQNNGV. This CDR3 has 18 residues. J gave up 0 bases and V 8 bases, and 17 bases lay outside the gene matches. The CDR3, as DNA: TGTGCCAGCGTACTAACAGGGGCAGCGAAGGCTAGCACAGATACGCAGTATTTT. This encodes CASVLTGAAKASTDTQYF.